One sample yielded the 30 T cell receptor beta chains listed below, sequenced in a study of cytomegalovirus exposure and HLA in healthy donors. With 60 Vbeta and 13 Jbeta primers, the PCR was carried out. Profiling relied on immunoSEQ multiplex PCR, and the TCRdb table lists in-frame clones only, not all of them. This sample has some 150,000 clones; 70% to 80% occur once, and the top ten carry around 6.3%. The material sequenced was PBMCs. Receptors were obtained from a middle-aged man in good health and CMV-seropositive.

This chain joins TRBV6-6 and TRBJ1-1, with D unclear. This CDR3 has 14 residues. Germline assignment: CDR1 MNHNY and CDR2 SVGAGI (reference sequence). Between the trimmed V and J ends, which lost 0 bases and 1 base, there was a span of 6 bases. The CDR3 sequence is CASSYSGGNTEAFF. The CDR3 nucleotides read TGTGCCAGCAGTTACTCAGGAGGGAACACTGAAGCTTTCTTT.

The chain has TRBV30 and TRBJ2-3; the D gene is possibly TRBD1 (5 bases). The length of the CDR3 is 13 residues. V was shortened by 2 bases and J by 4 bases, with 10 bases between the two germline ends. Germline CDR1 and CDR2: GTSNPN and SVGIG (reference sequence). For the CDR3, the DNA is TGTGCCTGGAGTCACAGGTTCCCAGATACGCAGTATTTT. It translates to CAWSHRFPDTQYF.

The chain has TRBV6-5 and TRBJ1-1; D remains ambiguous. Germline lookup yields CDR1 MNHEY and CDR2 SVGAGI. Trimming left V 7 bases short and J 4 bases short, with 16 bases between. This CDR3 region has 14 residues. The CDR3 spells CASNQKRSGTEAFF. The DNA for the CDR3 is TGTGCCAGCAACCAGAAGAGGTCGGGCACTGAAGCTTTCTTT.

The chain uses TRBV5-4 and TRBJ2-1; 8 bases are shared with TRBD2. The junction had 4 bases not matched to a gene; V was cut back by 0 bases and J by 2 bases. Germline V lookup: CDR1 SGHNT, CDR2 YYREEE (reference sequence). The CDR3 is 16 amino acids. The CDR3 DNA follows: TGTGCCAGCAGCTTGGGAAGCGGGAGAACCTACAATGAGCAGTTCTTC. Amino acids: CASSLGSGRTYNEQFF.

The rearrangement links TRBV15 to TRBJ1-5; TRBD1 is a possible D gene (6 bases). The CDR3 is 17 amino acids. Germline CDR1 reads LNHNV; CDR2 reads YYDKDF (reference sequence). The V end was cut by 1 base, the J end by 0 bases, with 13 bases between. The CDR3 region is CATSRGRTANSNQPQHF. For the CDR3, the DNA is TGTGCCACCAGCAGAGGCCGGACAGCAAATAGCAATCAGCCCCAGCATTTT.

V is TRBV29-1 and J is TRBJ2-1; 10 bases are a match to TRBD1. Germline CDR1 is SQVTM and CDR2 is ANQGSEA. V was clipped by 7 bases and J by 9 bases; unmatched bases: 6. This CDR3 region has 12 residues. Written as DNA, the CDR3 is TGCAGCGCCCGACAGGGGGCGGGTGAGCAGTTCTTC. It codes for CSARQGAGEQFF.

The rearrangement links TRBV9 to TRBJ2-2; 10 nucleotides match TRBD2. CDR1 is SGDLS and CDR2 is YYNGEE in the germline V gene. This CDR3 has 15 amino acids. V gave up 0 bases and J gave up 7 bases; unmatched junction bases: 3. This CDR3 reads CASSVATSGIGELFF. The CDR3 bases are TGTGCCAGCAGCGTAGCTACTAGCGGGATCGGGGAGCTGTTTTTT.

The CDR3 is CASSLAGGNSPLHF. CDR3 in DNA: TGTGCCAGCAGCTTAGCTGGGGGGAATTCACCCCTCCACTTT. The chain recombines TRBV11-2 with TRBJ1-6, with D tentatively TRBD1 (5 bases). V lost 1 base and J lost 7, with 8 bases in between. Germline V gene lookup returns CDR1 SGHAT and CDR2 FQNNGV. The CDR3 contains 14 residues.

The chain carries TRBV11-2 and TRBJ1-1; 9 bases map to TRBD1. The length of the CDR3 is 15 residues. Per germline, CDR1 SGHAT and CDR2 FQNNGV. V lost 4 bases to trimming and J lost 0 bases; unmatched junction nucleotides: 3. The CDR3, as DNA: TGTGCCAGCAGCTGGGGGACAGGGATGAACACTGAAGCTTTCTTT. Translating it yields CASSWGTGMNTEAFF. Full variable domain (outside the CDR3, taken from reference TRBV11-2 and TRBJ1-1): EAGVAQSPRYKIIEKRQSVAFWCNPISGHATLYWYQQILGQGPKLLIQFQNNGVVDDSQLPKDRFSAERLKGVDSTLKIQPAKLEDSAVYLCASSWGTGMNTEAFFGQGTRLTVV.

This chain joins TRBV28 and TRBJ2-1; TRBD2 aligns across 10 bases. The germline CDR1 and CDR2 sequences are MDHEN and SYDVKM. With 3 bases clipped from V and 9 bases from J, the junction kept 2 bases outside the gene matches. The CDR3 loop spans 13 amino acids. The CDR3 is CASSFLAGAEQFF. Written as DNA, the CDR3 is TGTGCCAGCAGTTTCCTAGCGGGAGCTGAGCAGTTCTTC.

The chain combines TRBV6-6 with TRBJ2-1, with D maybe TRBD2 (6 bases). The V gene lost 6 bases and the J gene lost 3 bases, with 15 bases spanning the gap. The CDR3 has 15 residues. Germline values: CDR1 MNHNY, CDR2 SVGAGI (reference sequence). The CDR3 DNA reads as TGTGCCAGCAGGACTAGTTCCCTCTTCTACAATGAGCAGTTCTTC. Encoded protein: CASRTSSLFYNEQFF.

The gene calls are TRBV21-1 and TRBJ1-6; the D segment call TRBD1 is taken from the table without a DNA check. TRBV21-1 is tagged as a pseudogene. The CDR3 runs to 17 residues. The CDR3, as DNA: TGTGCCAGCAGCAAAGCGTCCTTTTCTAGGGGTAATTCACCCCTCCACTTT. Protein product: CASSKASFSRGNSPLHF.

The V call is TRBV6-6, the J call TRBJ2-1, with D tentatively TRBD1 (6 bases). V was clipped by 2 bases and J by 5 bases, with 10 bases between them. Germline V lookup: CDR1 MNHNY, CDR2 SVGAGI (reference sequence). The CDR3 length is 14 residues. The CDR3 here is CASSYDRKHNEQFF. The CDR3 region has the DNA TGTGCCAGCAGTTACGACAGGAAACACAATGAGCAGTTCTTC.

The chain combines TRBV19 with TRBJ2-2; weak D call: TRBD2 (6 bases). The CDR3 sequence is 16 residues long. Trimming cost V 6 bases and J 3 bases, with 17 bases left between them. Germline V gene data show CDR1 as LNHDA and CDR2 as SQIVND (reference sequence). CDR3 DNA sequence: TGTGCCAGTAGCATCACCCACGGAGGGTACACCGGGGAGCTGTTTTTT. It is translated as CASSITHGGYTGELFF.

This clone was observed a handful of times. The V call is TRBV30, the J call TRBJ2-3; 10 bases line up with TRBD2. There are 15 residues in the CDR3. The ends lost 5 bases at V and 5 bases at J; junction bases unmatched: 10. Germline V gives CDR1 GTSNPN, CDR2 SVGIG (reference sequence). The CDR3 loop reads CAWSGGSGRIDTQYF. CDR3 DNA sequence: TGTGCCTGGTCGGGTGGTAGCGGGAGGATAGATACGCAGTATTTT.

As concerns this clone: At one boundary the junction diverges from the germline segment, which might be a read error. This chain uses TRBV7-9 with TRBJ2-5; 9 bases match TRBD2. CDR3 length: 15 amino acids. Germline CDR1 reads SEHNR; CDR2 reads FQNEAQ (reference sequence). The CDR3 loop is CSSSPLAGERETQYF. The CDR3 coding sequence is TGTTCCAGCAGCCCCTTAGCGGGAGAGCGGGAGACCCAGTACTTC.

The chain is built from TRBV5-5 and TRBJ2-2, with D possibly TRBD1 on 5 matching bases. The V end lost 1 base, the J end lost 2 bases, and 9 bases lay between the germline ends. Germline CDR1 SGHKS, CDR2 YYEKEE (reference sequence). The CDR3 length is 15 residues. The CDR3 nucleotides are TGTGCCAGCAGCTTGCTAGACAGAAACACCGGGGAGCTGTTTTTT. Protein sequence: CASSLLDRNTGELFF. Variable domain in full (rest from reference TRBV5-5 and TRBJ2-2): DAGVTQSPTHLIKTRGQQVTLRCSPISGHKSVSWYQQVLGQGPQFIFQYYEKEERGRGNFPDRFSARQFPNYSSELNVNALLLGDSALYLCASSLLDRNTGELFFGEGSRLTVL.

V usage is TRBV9 and J usage is TRBJ1-1, with no clear D. V was clipped by 3 bases and J by 5 bases, with 14 bases between them. CDR3 size: 14 residues. The germline V gene has CDR1 SGDLS and CDR2 YYNGEE. The CDR3 DNA is TGTGCCAGCAGCGCACAGTCCTATGGGACTGAAGCTTTCTTT. Encoded protein: CASSAQSYGTEAFF. Looking up the rest from reference TRBV9 and TRBJ1-1 gives the full variable domain: DSGVTQTPKHLITATGQRVTLRCSPRSGDLSVYWYQQSLDQGLQFLIQYYNGEERAKGNILERFSAQQFPDLHSELNLSSLELGDSALYFCASSAQSYGTEAFFGQGTRLTVV.

This chain connects TRBV27 to TRBJ2-2; 7 bases are a match to TRBD2. The CDR3 covers 16 residues. CDR1 is MNHEY and CDR2 is SMNVEV in the germline V gene (reference sequence). The junction had 8 bases not matched to a gene; V was cut back by 7 bases and J by 0 bases. The CDR3 region has the DNA TGTGCCAGCAACCCCTGGGGGGGAACGAACACCGGGGAGCTGTTTTTT. Its translation is CASNPWGGTNTGELFF.

There are a few counts of this clone. CDR3 DNA sequence: TGTGCCATCGACAGGGGGCCGGATCAGCCCCAGCATTTT. Its translation is CAIDRGPDQPQHF. The chain is built from TRBV7-9 and TRBJ1-5; 10 bases map to TRBD1. The CDR3 totals 13 residues. With 10 bases clipped from V and 5 bases from J, the junction kept 5 bases outside the gene matches. Germline V gives CDR1 SEHNR, CDR2 FQNEAQ (reference sequence).

The V gene is TRBV6-1, the J gene TRBJ2-3; no clear D. V lost 3 bases to trimming and J lost 8 bases, with 12 bases between them. The CDR3 is 13 amino acids. Germline V CDR1 and CDR2: MNHNS, SASEGT. Written as DNA, the CDR3 is TGTGCCAGCAGTGAGTTAAAACTAAGTACGCAGTATTTT. Translating it yields CASSELKLSTQYF.

The rearrangement links TRBV30 to TRBJ1-3, with D tentatively TRBD1 (6 bases). V was trimmed by 8 bases and J by 0 bases, leaving 14 bases between them. Germline lookup yields CDR1 GTSNPN and CDR2 SVGIG (reference sequence). The CDR3 length is 14 residues. The CDR3 is CALDRPFSGNTIYF. CDR3 nucleotides: TGTGCCCTTGACAGGCCTTTCTCTGGAAACACCATATATTTT. The full variable domain, in which reference TRBV30 and TRBJ1-3 provide the parts outside the CDR3, is SQTIHQWPATLVQPVGSPLSLECTVEGTSNPNLYWYRQAAGRGLQLLFYSVGIGQISSEVPQNLSASRPQDRQFILSSKKLLLSDSGFYLCALDRPFSGNTIYFGEGSWLTVV.

The chain uses TRBV6-5 and TRBJ2-7, with D unclear. CDR3 length: 15 residues. Germline-derived CDR1 and CDR2 are MNHEY and SVGAGI. The germline V and J ends were trimmed by 2 bases and 3 bases, with 14 bases remaining between them. The CDR3 DNA follows: TGTGCCAGCAGTTACACTAACGCACCGGGCTACGAGCAGTACTTC. This encodes CASSYTNAPGYEQYF.

This clone turned up a few times. The V call is TRBV28, the J call TRBJ2-5, with TRBD2 identical over 8 bases. The end of the DNA fits TRBJ2-7 better, so the J call may be wrong. From germline, CDR1 is MDHEN and CDR2 SYDVKM. The CDR3 covers 15 residues. The DNA of the CDR3 is TGTGCCAGCAGACCCCATTCGGCGGGAGGCTACGAGCAGTACTTC. The encoded protein is CASRPHSAGGYEQYF.

This clone was detected only a few times. The chain links TRBV6-1 to TRBJ1-2; weak D call: TRBD1 (6 bases). Looked up from germline, CDR1 is MNHNS and CDR2 is SASEGT. The CDR3 extends over 12 amino acids. Trimming took off 6 bases at V and 2 bases at J, with 7 bases between the two ends. DNA for the CDR3: TGTGCCAGCAGCCAGGGGAACTATGGCTACACCTTC. Encoded protein: CASSQGNYGYTF.

This clone was counted a few times. J is TRBJ1-4 and V is TRBV6-1; unclear D gene. The CDR3 is 15 residues long. Germline CDR1 is MNHNS and CDR2 is SASEGT. Trimming took off 3 bases at V and 3 bases at J, with 11 bases between the two ends. CDR3: CASSERARANEKLFF. CDR3 bases: TGTGCCAGCAGTGAGAGGGCTCGAGCTAATGAAAAACTGTTTTTT.

This clone was seen a handful of times. V gene TRBV18 combines with J gene TRBJ2-3, with 7 nucleotides matching TRBD2. The V and J ends lost 5 bases and 2 bases, in that order; junction bases with no gene match: 4. The length of the CDR3 is 14 residues. From germline, CDR1 is KGHSH and CDR2 LQKENI. The CDR3 protein is CASSSAGITDTQYF. CDR3 nucleotides: TGTGCCAGCTCATCAGCGGGGATCACAGATACGCAGTATTTT.

V usage is TRBV29-1 and J usage is TRBJ2-7, with D hard to call. Per the germline V gene, CDR1 is SQVTM and CDR2 is ANQGSEA. The CDR3 consists of 12 residues. Trimming stripped 4 bases from V and 2 bases from J, with 9 bases between. This CDR3 is CSVGLNPYEQYF. The CDR3 DNA follows: TGCAGCGTTGGGCTGAACCCCTACGAGCAGTACTTC.

The chain joins TRBV6-1 to TRBJ2-5, with a possible D match to TRBD2 (7 bases). With 8 bases removed from V and 5 bases from J, the gap between germline ends came to 18 bases. From germline, CDR1 is MNHNS and CDR2 SASEGT. The CDR3 extends over 14 amino acids. DNA for the CDR3: TGTGCCAGCTCAAGGGGGGGTGCCGCGGAGACCCAGTACTTC. Translated, it gives CASSRGGAAETQYF.

V and J are TRBV10-3 and TRBJ1-1, with D tentatively TRBD1 (5 bases). With 0 bases removed from V and 6 bases from J, the gap between germline ends came to 11 bases. In germline, CDR1 is ENHRY, CDR2 SYGVKD. The CDR3 is 14 amino acids. CDR3 DNA sequence: TGTGCCATCAGTGAGTCGGGAGGGACGGCTGAAGCTTTCTTT. This gives the protein CAISESGGTAEAFF.